The 9 T cell receptor beta chains listed next were all sequenced from one sample in a study of T cell responses to AZD1222 COVID-19 vaccine. Only in-frame clones appear in the TCRdb table, and some are missing; sequencing was by immunoSEQ multiplex PCR. The data show some 180,000 clones, roughly 91% seen once. The starting material was peripheral blood, obtained 28 days after the second AZD1222 dose. Receptors originate from an adult who received the AZD1222 COVID-19 vaccine.

The rearrangement joins TRBV3-1 (or the pseudogene TRBV3-2) to TRBJ2-1; 8 bases are shared with TRBD2. In germline, CDR1 is LGHDT, CDR2 YNNKEL (reference sequence). With 0 bases clipped from V and 9 bases from J, the junction kept 7 bases outside the gene matches. The CDR3 runs to 15 residues. The DNA of the CDR3 is TGTGCCAGCAGCCAAGATACCTCGCGGGGGGCTGAGCAGTTCTTC. This sequence encodes CASSQDTSRGAEQFF.

The chain combines TRBV6-5 with TRBJ2-7, with 10 bases lining up with TRBD1. The V gene end was trimmed by 8 bases and the J gene end by 4 bases; junction bases not matched to a gene: 11. The CDR3 extends over 15 amino acids. Per the germline V gene, CDR1 is MNHEY and CDR2 is SVGAGI. The CDR3 DNA reads as TGTGCCAGCCGCCCATTGACAGGGGGCAGTTACGAGCAGTACTTC. Encoded protein: CASRPLTGGSYEQYF.

The chain recombines TRBV5-6 with TRBJ1-1; 7 bases line up with TRBD1. This CDR3 is built from 14 residues. Germline CDR1 is SGHDT and CDR2 is YYEEEE. The ends lost 4 bases at V and 8 bases at J; junction bases unmatched: 11. The CDR3 DNA follows: TGTGCCAGCAGCGCCGGACAGGCCAGCCTCGAAGCTTTCTTT. It is translated as CASSAGQASLEAFF.

This chain joins TRBV7-9 and TRBJ2-7; no clear D gene. CDR3 length equals 13 residues. Trimming shortened V by 5 bases and J by 5 bases, and 13 bases separated the two germline ends. CDR1 SEHNR and CDR2 FQNEAQ come from the germline V gene (reference sequence). In DNA form, the CDR3 reads TGTGCCAGCAGCCTATCAGGTGGTGACGAGCAGTACTTC. Amino acids: CASSLSGGDEQYF. The entire variable domain, with the rest obtained from reference TRBV7-9 and TRBJ2-7, is as follows: DTGVSQNPRHKITKRGQNVTFRCDPISEHNRLYWYRQTLGQGPEFLTYFQNEAQLEKSRLLSDRFSAERPKGSFSTLEIQRTEQGDSAMYLCASSLSGGDEQYFGPGTRLTVT.

This sequence joins TRBV2 and TRBJ1-5; 7 bases fit TRBD1. The CDR3 length is 15 residues. V dropped 2 bases and J dropped 5; count of bases not matched to a gene: 6. CDR1 and CDR2 from the germline V gene are SNHLY and FYNNEI. The CDR3 loop is CASSERSGGYQPQHF. The CDR3 DNA sequence: TGTGCCAGCAGTGAAAGGTCAGGGGGTTATCAGCCCCAGCATTTT.

The chain couples TRBV30 to TRBJ2-3, with TRBD2 as a possible D gene (5 bases). Germline assignment: CDR1 GTSNPN and CDR2 SVGIG (reference sequence). V lost 1 base, J lost 6 bases, and 5 bases lay in between. CDR3 length: 11 amino acids. The CDR3, as DNA: TGTGCCTGGAGTGGCGGGGATACGCAGTATTTT. Translating gives CAWSGGDTQYF.

The CDR3 loop reads CASSLTSGGANTGELFF. CDR3 bases: TGCGCCAGCAGCCTGACTAGCGGGGGCGCAAACACCGGGGAGCTGTTTTTT. The chain uses TRBV5-1 and TRBJ2-2; 12 positions agree with TRBD2. Germline V gene lookup returns CDR1 SGHRS and CDR2 YFSETQ. V dropped 4 bases and J dropped 2; count of bases not matched to a gene: 6. The CDR3 sequence is 17 residues long.

V is TRBV4-3 and J is TRBJ1-2; tentatively, D is TRBD1 (6 bases). Germline V gene sequence: CDR1 LGHNA, CDR2 YSLEER. V was clipped by 3 bases and J by 0 bases, with 11 bases between them. The CDR3 contains 15 residues. CDR3 bases: TGCGCCAGCAGCCACGGGGAGGGGGCTAACTATGGCTACACCTTC. Residues: CASSHGEGANYGYTF.

The chain carries TRBV10-1 and TRBJ1-6; 8 bases line up with TRBD1. Germline trimming cut 5 bases from V and 11 bases from J; bases unmatched to any gene: 11. Germline lookup yields CDR1 WNHNN and CDR2 SYGVQD (reference sequence). The CDR3 loop spans 15 amino acids. For the CDR3, the DNA is TGCGCCAGCAGTCCTTTAAACAGGGGGAGGCCACCCCTCCACTTT. Its translation: CASSPLNRGRPPLHF.